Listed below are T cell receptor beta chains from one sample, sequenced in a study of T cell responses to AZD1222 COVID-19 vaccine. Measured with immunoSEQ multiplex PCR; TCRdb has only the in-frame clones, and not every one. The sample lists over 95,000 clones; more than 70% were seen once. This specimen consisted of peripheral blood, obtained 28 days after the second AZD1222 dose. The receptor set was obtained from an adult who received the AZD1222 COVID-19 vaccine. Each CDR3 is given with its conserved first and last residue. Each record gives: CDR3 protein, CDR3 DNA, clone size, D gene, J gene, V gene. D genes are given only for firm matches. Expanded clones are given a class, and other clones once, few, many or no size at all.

CDR3: CASSYGRSTDTQYF
DNA: TGTGCCAGCAGTTATGGGAGGAGCACAGATACGCAGTATTTT
size: .
D: .
J: TRBJ2-3
V: TRBV6-2/TRBV6-3

CDR3: CASSSGTDHAGAFF
DNA: TGCGCCAGCAGTTCAGGAACGGATCATGCAGGGGCTTTCTTT
size: .
D: .
J: TRBJ1-1
V: TRBV10-1

CDR3: CASSLGARTEAFF
DNA: TGTGCCAGCAGCTTAGGGGCGCGGACTGAAGCTTTCTTT
size: .
D: .
J: TRBJ1-1
V: TRBV7-9

CDR3: CASSVRVSGANVLTF
DNA: TGTGCCAGCAGCGTACGGGTCTCTGGGGCCAACGTCCTGACTTTC
size: .
D: .
J: TRBJ2-6
V: TRBV9

CDR3: CSARDSGELFF
DNA: TGCAGTGCTAGAGATTCCGGGGAGCTGTTTTTT
size: few
D: .
J: TRBJ2-2
V: TRBV20-1

CDR3: CASSFSPTGAETQYF
DNA: TGTGCCAGCAGCTTCAGCCCTACGGGAGCTGAGACCCAGTACTTC
size: .
D: .
J: TRBJ2-5
V: TRBV5-8

CDR3: CASSLVDRGGEKLFF
DNA: TGTGCCAGCAGTTTGGTAGACAGGGGAGGTGAAAAACTGTTTTTT
size: .
D: TRBD1
J: TRBJ1-4
V: TRBV28

CDR3: CASIKKGGATDYEQYF
DNA: TGTGCCAGCATCAAAAAGGGGGGGGCCACCGACTACGAGCAGTACTTC
size: .
D: .
J: TRBJ2-7
V: TRBV13

CDR3: CAWRRGRTKSGANVLTF
DNA: TGTGCCTGGAGACGAGGGCGGACCAAGTCTGGGGCCAACGTCCTGACTTTC
size: .
D: .
J: TRBJ2-6
V: TRBV30

CDR3: CSVTEGLTGYTF
DNA: TGCAGCGTTACTGAGGGTTTGACTGGCTACACCTTC
size: .
D: .
J: TRBJ1-2
V: TRBV29-1

CDR3: CASSQATSGALNTGELFF
DNA: TGTGCCAGCAGCCAAGCGACTAGCGGAGCGCTTAACACCGGGGAGCTGTTTTTT
size: .
D: TRBD2
J: TRBJ2-2
V: TRBV4-2

CDR3: CASSKPTGATNEKLFF
DNA: TGTGCCAGCAGTAAACCAACAGGAGCAACTAATGAAAAACTGTTTTTT
size: .
D: .
J: TRBJ1-4
V: TRBV6-2/TRBV6-3

CDR3: CASSLDYNEQFF
DNA: TGTGCCAGCAGCCTGGACTACAATGAGCAGTTCTTC
size: .
D: .
J: TRBJ2-1
V: TRBV14

CDR3: CASSANNSPLHF
DNA: TGTGCCAGCAGCGCTAATAATTCACCCCTCCACTTT
size: .
D: .
J: TRBJ1-6
V: TRBV7-3

CDR3: CAWSPLSGGPGNEQFF
DNA: TGTGCCTGGAGCCCCTTATCGGGAGGGCCGGGGAATGAGCAGTTCTTC
size: .
D: TRBD2
J: TRBJ2-1
V: TRBV30

CDR3: CASSSLSGTSGRRSYEQYF
DNA: TGTGCCAGCTCCAGCCTTTCCGGGACTAGCGGGAGACGATCCTACGAGCAGTACTTC
size: .
D: TRBD2
J: TRBJ2-7
V: TRBV2

CDR3: CASSPVGRGSYNEQFF
DNA: TGTGCCAGCAGTCCGGTGGGGAGGGGGTCCTACAATGAGCAGTTCTTC
size: .
D: .
J: TRBJ2-1
V: TRBV28

CDR3: CASGTAFGGWETQYF
DNA: TGTGCTAGTGGGACGGCCTTCGGGGGCTGGGAGACCCAGTACTTC
size: .
D: .
J: TRBJ2-5
V: TRBV12-5

CDR3: CASSLMTANTEAFF
DNA: TGCGCCAGCAGCTTGATGACAGCGAACACTGAAGCTTTCTTT
size: .
D: .
J: TRBJ1-1
V: TRBV5-1

CDR3: CASSPGTVVGEQYF
DNA: TGTGCCAGCAGTCCAGGGACTGTCGTAGGGGAGCAGTACTTC
size: .
D: .
J: TRBJ2-7
V: TRBV28

CDR3: CASSPLVNPNTEAFF
DNA: TGTGCCAGCAGCCCCCTAGTGAATCCGAACACTGAAGCTTTCTTT
size: .
D: .
J: TRBJ1-1
V: TRBV9

CDR3: CASSEGQGSEAFF
DNA: TGCGCCAGCAGTGAGGGACAGGGCTCTGAAGCTTTCTTT
size: .
D: TRBD1
J: TRBJ1-1
V: TRBV10-1

CDR3: CASSLGGTGNGYTF
DNA: TGTGCCAGCAGCCTAGGTGGGACAGGTAACGGCTACACCTTC
size: once
D: TRBD1
J: TRBJ1-2
V: TRBV6-5

CDR3: CASSLYRGLSVGYTF
DNA: TGTGCCAGCAGTTTATACCGGGGCCTGTCCGTTGGCTACACCTTC
size: .
D: .
J: TRBJ1-2
V: TRBV27

CDR3: CASSQDANTIYF
DNA: TGCGCCAGCAGCCAAGACGCAAACACCATATATTTT
size: .
D: .
J: TRBJ1-3
V: TRBV4-1

CDR3: CASTRTGYTEAFF
DNA: TGTGCCAGCACCAGGACAGGGTACACTGAAGCTTTCTTT
size: .
D: TRBD1
J: TRBJ1-1
V: TRBV11-3

CDR3: CASSPAGVETQYF
DNA: TGTGCCAGCAGCCCGGCGGGGGTAGAGACCCAGTACTTC
size: .
D: TRBD2
J: TRBJ2-5
V: TRBV5-6

CDR3: CASSDRGNTEAFF
DNA: TGTGCCAGCAGCGATAGAGGGAACACTGAAGCTTTCTTT
size: .
D: .
J: TRBJ1-1
V: TRBV7-8

CDR3: CSARDRGEQYF
DNA: TGCAGTGCTAGAGACAGGGGCGAGCAGTACTTC
size: .
D: .
J: TRBJ2-7
V: TRBV20-1

CDR3: CASSQEQTQYF
DNA: TGCGCCAGCAGCCAAGAACAGACCCAGTACTTC
size: .
D: .
J: TRBJ2-5
V: TRBV4-1

CDR3: CASSEINEQYF
DNA: TGTGCCAGCAGTGAAATAAACGAGCAGTACTTC
size: .
D: .
J: TRBJ2-7
V: TRBV6-1

CDR3: CASSLVAGGDTEAFF
DNA: TGTGCCAGCAGCTTGGTGGCAGGTGGTGACACTGAAGCTTTCTTT
size: .
D: .
J: TRBJ1-1
V: TRBV5-6

CDR3: CASSLRAQGEQSPLHF
DNA: TGCGCCAGCAGCTTGAGGGCCCAGGGGGAACAATCACCCCTCCACTTT
size: few
D: TRBD1
J: TRBJ1-6
V: TRBV5-1

CDR3: CASSPTDRSPLSNTEAFF
DNA: TGCGCCAGCAGTCCCACGGACAGAAGCCCACTTTCGAACACTGAAGCTTTCTTT
size: .
D: .
J: TRBJ1-1
V: TRBV5-1

CDR3: CASSWASGEADTQYF
DNA: TGCGCCAGCAGCTGGGCTAGCGGGGAGGCAGATACGCAGTATTTT
size: .
D: TRBD2
J: TRBJ2-3
V: TRBV5-1

CDR3: CASSLGGGNYEQYF
DNA: TGTGCCAGCAGTTTAGGGGGCGGTAACTACGAGCAGTACTTC
size: .
D: .
J: TRBJ2-7
V: TRBV28

CDR3: CASSQDWGPNYGYTF
DNA: TGTGCCAGCAGCCAAGATTGGGGCCCAAACTATGGCTACACCTTC
size: .
D: .
J: TRBJ1-2
V: TRBV14

CDR3: CASSYSRTLNTEAFF
DNA: TGTGCCAGCAGTTACAGCAGGACATTGAACACTGAAGCTTTCTTT
size: .
D: .
J: TRBJ1-1
V: TRBV6-2/TRBV6-3

CDR3: CASSADSPYEQYF
DNA: TGTGCCAGCAGCGCGGACAGCCCCTACGAGCAGTACTTC
size: .
D: .
J: TRBJ2-7
V: TRBV12-3/TRBV12-4

CDR3: CASSWGQGGNTIYF
DNA: TGTGCCAGCAGCTGGGGTCAGGGCGGAAACACCATATATTTT
size: .
D: .
J: TRBJ1-3
V: TRBV5-6

CDR3: CASSVAGDTEAFF
DNA: TGTGCCAGCAGCGTAGCAGGGGACACTGAAGCTTTCTTT
size: .
D: .
J: TRBJ1-1
V: TRBV9

CDR3: CASSSPLAGADTQYF
DNA: TGTGCCAGCAGCTCCCCTCTAGCGGGAGCAGATACGCAGTATTTT
size: .
D: TRBD2
J: TRBJ2-3
V: TRBV28

CDR3: CASSLEVWGRRTYGYTF
DNA: TGTGCCAGCAGCTTAGAGGTTTGGGGACGGCGAACCTATGGCTACACCTTC
size: .
D: .
J: TRBJ1-2
V: TRBV7-9

CDR3: CASSQGQGRNEKLFF
DNA: TGCGCCAGCAGCCAAGGACAAGGCCGTAATGAAAAACTGTTTTTT
size: .
D: .
J: TRBJ1-4
V: TRBV4-1

CDR3: CSVEGGALTHTF
DNA: TGCAGCGTTGAAGGGGGGGCGCTGACTCACACCTTC
size: .
D: .
J: TRBJ1-2
V: TRBV29-1

CDR3: CASSFDRNTEAFF
DNA: TGCGCCAGCAGCTTCGACAGGAACACTGAAGCTTTCTTT
size: few
D: .
J: TRBJ1-1
V: TRBV5-1

CDR3: CASSSGQDNTEAFF
DNA: TGTGCCAGCAGCTCCGGACAGGATAACACTGAAGCTTTCTTT
size: .
D: TRBD1
J: TRBJ1-1
V: TRBV6-5

CDR3: CASSPSHSSYNEQFF
DNA: TGTGCCAGCAGCCCTAGCCACAGCTCCTACAATGAGCAGTTCTTC
size: .
D: .
J: TRBJ2-1
V: TRBV14

CDR3: CASSLGWGKTYNEQFF
DNA: TGTGCCAGCAGTCTGGGGTGGGGGAAAACCTACAATGAGCAGTTCTTC
size: .
D: .
J: TRBJ2-1
V: TRBV5-5

CDR3: CASSPPTGGRDTQYF
DNA: TGTGCCAGCTCACCACCAACAGGTGGGAGGGATACGCAGTATTTT
size: .
D: .
J: TRBJ2-3
V: TRBV18

CDR3: CASSYSATEQYF
DNA: TGTGCCAGCAGTTACTCTGCTACCGAGCAGTACTTC
size: .
D: .
J: TRBJ2-7
V: TRBV6-5

CDR3: CASSQVSATQPQHF
DNA: TGCGCCAGCAGCCAAGTGAGTGCCACCCAGCCCCAGCATTTT
size: .
D: .
J: TRBJ1-5
V: TRBV4-1

CDR3: CASSQGDREAFF
DNA: TGTGCCAGCAGCCAGGGGGACAGAGAAGCTTTCTTT
size: .
D: TRBD1
J: TRBJ1-1
V: TRBV3-1/TRBV3-2

CDR3: CASSLTGDGNTEAFF
DNA: TGTGCCAGCAGCTTGACAGGGGACGGGAACACTGAAGCTTTCTTT
size: .
D: TRBD1
J: TRBJ1-1
V: TRBV5-4

CDR3: CASKESAGVGEQFF
DNA: TGCGCCAGCAAAGAGTCGGCGGGAGTGGGTGAGCAGTTCTTC
size: few
D: TRBD2
J: TRBJ2-1
V: TRBV5-1

CDR3: CASSEGGGLDYGYTF
DNA: TGTGCCAGCAGTGAGGGAGGGGGGTTAGACTATGGCTACACCTTC
size: once
D: .
J: TRBJ1-2
V: TRBV2

CDR3: CASSELARSSYNEQFF
DNA: TGTGCCAGCAGTGAACTAGCGAGAAGCTCCTACAATGAGCAGTTCTTC
size: .
D: .
J: TRBJ2-1
V: TRBV6-1

CDR3: CASSQQGDTEAFF
DNA: TGTGCCAGCAGTCAGCAGGGGGACACTGAAGCTTTCTTT
size: .
D: TRBD1
J: TRBJ1-1
V: TRBV6-5

CDR3: CASRPPGTGTEAFF
DNA: TGTGCCAGTAGGCCCCCGGGGACGGGCACTGAAGCTTTCTTT
size: .
D: .
J: TRBJ1-1
V: TRBV19

CDR3: CASSSQRGQFF
DNA: TGTGCCAGCAGTTCGCAGCGGGGCCAGTTCTTC
size: .
D: TRBD2
J: TRBJ2-1
V: TRBV12-3/TRBV12-4